This is a list of T cell receptor beta chains from one sample in a study of T cell repertoires in cytomegalovirus infection. For these receptors, no antigen is known. Via MiXCR, TCRdb re-called the reads, giving one row per CDR3 protein. The table records some 480,000 distinct CDR3 sequences, around 30% of them present only once. The sample in question was cultured PBMCs, obtained from culture after CMV antigen stimulation. The receptor set was obtained from a human donor in good health (CMV status not recorded). Some clones in this sample may be carry-over from other donors' samples. Each CDR3 is given with its conserved first and last residue. Fields, in order: CDR3 length, J gene, D gene, clone size, V gene, CDR3 DNA, CDR3 protein. D genes are given only for firm matches. Not every row has a clone size; where given, it reads once, few, many or a size class.

CDR3 length: 15; J gene: TRBJ1-1; D gene: -; clone size: few; V gene: TRBV19; CDR3 DNA: TGTGCCAGTAGTATGTCGGTGGGGGTCTGGACTGAAGCTTTCTTT; CDR3 protein: CASSMSVGVWTEAFF
CDR3 length: 16; J gene: TRBJ2-2; D gene: -; clone size: few; V gene: TRBV7-8; CDR3 DNA: TGTGCCAGCAGCACCACAAAAAACAGGGCGGCCGGGGAGCTGTTTTTT; CDR3 protein: CASSTTKNRAAGELFF
CDR3 length: 15; J gene: TRBJ2-1; D gene: TRBD2; clone size: many; V gene: TRBV19; CDR3 DNA: TGTGCCAGCAGCCGGGGACTAGCGGGATACAATGAGCAGTTCTTC; CDR3 protein: CASSRGLAGYNEQFF
CDR3 length: 12; J gene: TRBJ1-2; D gene: -; clone size: -; V gene: TRBV6-1; CDR3 DNA: TGTGCCAGCAGTGAAAGTCACTATGGCTACACCTTC; CDR3 protein: CASSESHYGYTF
CDR3 length: 16; J gene: TRBJ2-3; D gene: TRBD2; clone size: few; V gene: TRBV5-4; CDR3 DNA: TGTGCCAGCACCATCTGGACTAGCGGGAGAACAGATACGCAGTATTTT; CDR3 protein: CASTIWTSGRTDTQYF
CDR3 length: 13; J gene: TRBJ2-1; D gene: -; clone size: few; V gene: TRBV7-2; CDR3 DNA: TGTGCCACCGCCTCAATATCCTACAATGAGCAGTTCTTC; CDR3 protein: CATASISYNEQFF
CDR3 length: 13; J gene: TRBJ2-3; D gene: -; clone size: -; V gene: TRBV12-5; CDR3 DNA: TGTGCTAGTGGTTTTCCAGGGGCGGATACGCAGTATTTT; CDR3 protein: CASGFPGADTQYF
CDR3 length: 13; J gene: TRBJ2-3; D gene: -; clone size: many; V gene: TRBV7-2; CDR3 DNA: TGTGCCAGCAGCTCCTACAGCACAGATACGCAGTATTTT; CDR3 protein: CASSSYSTDTQYF
CDR3 length: 15; J gene: TRBJ2-1; D gene: TRBD2; clone size: -; V gene: TRBV5-3; CDR3 DNA: TGTGCCAGCAGCTTTACTAGCGGGACAAACAATGAGCAGTTCTTC; CDR3 protein: CASSFTSGTNNEQFF
CDR3 length: 16; J gene: TRBJ1-2; D gene: -; clone size: few; V gene: TRBV7-9; CDR3 DNA: TGTGCCAGCAGCCCCCCTTCTCCAGGACCAGATTATGGCTACACCTTC; CDR3 protein: CASSPPSPGPDYGYTF
CDR3 length: 14; J gene: TRBJ2-2; D gene: -; clone size: -; V gene: TRBV27; CDR3 DNA: TGTGCCAGCAGTTTATCTAGGGGTTCCGGGGAGCTGTTTTTT; CDR3 protein: CASSLSRGSGELFF
CDR3 length: 14; J gene: TRBJ1-1; D gene: TRBD1; clone size: -; V gene: TRBV12-3/TRBV12-4; CDR3 DNA: TGTGCCAGCAGCCAACAGAGGGGACAGGGTGAAGCTTTCTTT; CDR3 protein: CASSQQRGQGEAFF
CDR3 length: 14; J gene: TRBJ1-1; D gene: -; clone size: -; V gene: TRBV6-6; CDR3 DNA: TGTGCCAGCAGTTATGGAGGGGTATTGACTGAAGCTTTCTTT; CDR3 protein: CASSYGGVLTEAFF
CDR3 length: 18; J gene: TRBJ2-1; D gene: TRBD2; clone size: few; V gene: TRBV5-4; CDR3 DNA: TGTGCCAGCAGCTTGGGAGGACTAGCACGGAGCTCCTACAATGAGCAGTTCTTC; CDR3 protein: CASSLGGLARSSYNEQFF
CDR3 length: 14; J gene: TRBJ2-7; D gene: -; clone size: -; V gene: TRBV10-3; CDR3 DNA: TGTGCCATCAGTCTAGGAAACACGCAGGACGAGCAGTACTTC; CDR3 protein: CAISLGNTQDEQYF
CDR3 length: 15; J gene: TRBJ1-3; D gene: -; clone size: many; V gene: TRBV7-8; CDR3 DNA: TGTGCCAGCAGCTTAGGTACCCCCTCTGGAAACACCATATATTTT; CDR3 protein: CASSLGTPSGNTIYF
CDR3 length: 19; J gene: TRBJ2-2; D gene: TRBD2; clone size: -; V gene: TRBV20-1; CDR3 DNA: TGCAGTGCTAGTCGGTTCCGGAGACTAGCGGGAGTCAGCACCGGGGAGCTGTTTTTT; CDR3 protein: CSASRFRRLAGVSTGELFF
CDR3 length: 12; J gene: TRBJ1-1; D gene: -; clone size: few; V gene: TRBV7-2; CDR3 DNA: TGTGCCAGCAGCCTTTATAACACTGAAGCTTTCTTT; CDR3 protein: CASSLYNTEAFF
CDR3 length: 14; J gene: TRBJ2-1; D gene: -; clone size: -; V gene: TRBV29-1; CDR3 DNA: TGCAGCGTTGAAGGGATGGAGGGGTTCAATGAGCAGTTCTTC; CDR3 protein: CSVEGMEGFNEQFF
CDR3 length: 13; J gene: TRBJ1-2; D gene: TRBD1; clone size: -; V gene: TRBV7-2; CDR3 DNA: TGTGCCAGCAGCTCGGACAGGGTGTATGGCTACACCTTC; CDR3 protein: CASSSDRVYGYTF
CDR3 length: 17; J gene: TRBJ1-1; D gene: TRBD1; clone size: few; V gene: TRBV6-2/TRBV6-3; CDR3 DNA: TGTGCCAGCAGTTACCCCATCCCCGGGACAGGGGAAACTGAAGCTTTCTTT; CDR3 protein: CASSYPIPGTGETEAFF
CDR3 length: 15; J gene: TRBJ2-3; D gene: -; clone size: -; V gene: TRBV20-1; CDR3 DNA: TGCAGTGCCGCGAGGGCTGAAGGCCCCTCAGATACGCAGTATTTT; CDR3 protein: CSAARAEGPSDTQYF
CDR3 length: 12; J gene: TRBJ2-7; D gene: TRBD1; clone size: many; V gene: TRBV7-2; CDR3 DNA: TGTGCCAGCAGTGGGACAGGGGTCGAGCAGTACTTC; CDR3 protein: CASSGTGVEQYF
CDR3 length: 15; J gene: TRBJ2-7; D gene: -; clone size: -; V gene: TRBV6-6; CDR3 DNA: TGTGCCAGCAGTGTCACGGACACTTCAAGCTACGAGCAGTACTTC; CDR3 protein: CASSVTDTSSYEQYF
CDR3 length: 16; J gene: TRBJ2-5; D gene: TRBD2; clone size: -; V gene: TRBV6-2/TRBV6-3; CDR3 DNA: TGTGCCAGCACCGGACGGACTAGCGGGAGGGGAGAGACCCAGTACTTC; CDR3 protein: CASTGRTSGRGETQYF
CDR3 length: 14; J gene: TRBJ1-1; D gene: -; clone size: few; V gene: TRBV9; CDR3 DNA: TGTGCCAGCAGCCCACAGCCAACCAACACTGAAGCTTTCTTT; CDR3 protein: CASSPQPTNTEAFF
CDR3 length: 14; J gene: TRBJ2-5; D gene: -; clone size: few; V gene: TRBV7-2; CDR3 DNA: TGTGCCAGCCGGAATCTAGTGCCAGAAGAGACCCAGTACTTC; CDR3 protein: CASRNLVPEETQYF
CDR3 length: 15; J gene: TRBJ1-1; D gene: -; clone size: -; V gene: TRBV18; CDR3 DNA: TGTGCCAGCTCACACCGTAGGAGTATGGACACTGAAGCTTTCTTT; CDR3 protein: CASSHRRSMDTEAFF
CDR3 length: 14; J gene: TRBJ1-2; D gene: -; clone size: few; V gene: TRBV4-1; CDR3 DNA: TGCGCCAGCAGCCAAGATCTGACCGTATATGGCTACACCTTC; CDR3 protein: CASSQDLTVYGYTF
CDR3 length: 18; J gene: TRBJ2-6; D gene: TRBD2; clone size: few; V gene: TRBV19; CDR3 DNA: TGTGCCAGTAGTATAGGAGCGGGAGGCCTCTCTGGGGCCAACGTCCTGACTTTC; CDR3 protein: CASSIGAGGLSGANVLTF
CDR3 length: 16; J gene: TRBJ1-5; D gene: -; clone size: -; V gene: TRBV4-2; CDR3 DNA: TGTGCCAGCAGCCAAGATAGGGGTGCGGGGAGTCAGCCCCAGCATTTT; CDR3 protein: CASSQDRGAGSQPQHF
CDR3 length: 15; J gene: TRBJ1-5; D gene: -; clone size: -; V gene: TRBV15; CDR3 DNA: TGTGCCACCAGCAAGGATCGGGGAGACAATCAGCCCCAGCATTTT; CDR3 protein: CATSKDRGDNQPQHF
CDR3 length: 19; J gene: TRBJ2-1; D gene: TRBD2; clone size: few; V gene: TRBV11-2; CDR3 DNA: TGTGCCAGCAGCTTAGTGCAATTCGGCGGGAGGGCGGTGGGAAATGAGCAGTTCTTC; CDR3 protein: CASSLVQFGGRAVGNEQFF
CDR3 length: 15; J gene: TRBJ2-7; D gene: -; clone size: -; V gene: TRBV7-9; CDR3 DNA: TGTGCCAGCAGCAACGAAGGCATCGTCTCCTACGAGCAGTACTTC; CDR3 protein: CASSNEGIVSYEQYF
CDR3 length: 16; J gene: TRBJ2-1; D gene: TRBD2; clone size: -; V gene: TRBV19; CDR3 DNA: TGTGCCAGTAGTAGGGGCTGGACTAGCTCCTACAATGAGCAGTTCTTC; CDR3 protein: CASSRGWTSSYNEQFF
CDR3 length: 18; J gene: TRBJ1-3; D gene: -; clone size: -; V gene: TRBV4-1; CDR3 DNA: TGCGCCAGCAGCCGCCAAGCCGGACAGTCTACCTCTGGAAACACCATATATTTT; CDR3 protein: CASSRQAGQSTSGNTIYF
CDR3 length: 15; J gene: TRBJ2-5; D gene: TRBD2; clone size: -; V gene: TRBV7-6; CDR3 DNA: TGTGCCAGCAGCTCAAGGAGAGGGGAGGGGGAGACCCAGTACTTC; CDR3 protein: CASSSRRGEGETQYF
CDR3 length: 14; J gene: TRBJ1-1; D gene: TRBD1; clone size: few; V gene: TRBV6-6; CDR3 DNA: TGTGCCAGCAGTTACTCGGGACAGACCTTTGAAGCTTTCTTT; CDR3 protein: CASSYSGQTFEAFF
CDR3 length: 15; J gene: TRBJ1-1; D gene: TRBD1; clone size: few; V gene: TRBV27; CDR3 DNA: TGTGCCAGCAGTCTCGGGACAGGGAAGAGCACTGAAGCTTTCTTT; CDR3 protein: CASSLGTGKSTEAFF
CDR3 length: 14; J gene: TRBJ1-4; D gene: TRBD1; clone size: many; V gene: TRBV7-2; CDR3 DNA: TGTGCCAGCAGCATAGGACAGGGTGGTGAAAAACTGTTTTTT; CDR3 protein: CASSIGQGGEKLFF
CDR3 length: 16; J gene: TRBJ2-5; D gene: TRBD2; clone size: -; V gene: TRBV7-9; CDR3 DNA: TGTGCCAGCAGCCCACCGCGGGGGGCGGGAGAAGAGACCCAGTACTTC; CDR3 protein: CASSPPRGAGEETQYF
CDR3 length: 19; J gene: TRBJ2-4; D gene: -; clone size: few; V gene: TRBV11-2; CDR3 DNA: TGTGCCAGCAGCTTAGATGTAATATTAGCTGTTAGAGCCAAAAACATTCAGTACTTC; CDR3 protein: CASSLDVILAVRAKNIQYF
CDR3 length: 14; J gene: TRBJ2-3; D gene: -; clone size: few; V gene: TRBV19; CDR3 DNA: TGTGCCAGTAGTATCTGGGACAGCACAGATACGCAGTATTTT; CDR3 protein: CASSIWDSTDTQYF
CDR3 length: 17; J gene: TRBJ1-3; D gene: -; clone size: few; V gene: TRBV18; CDR3 DNA: TGTGCCAGCTCACCACTAGGCAGGAGTACCTCTGGAAACACCATATATTTT; CDR3 protein: CASSPLGRSTSGNTIYF
CDR3 length: 16; J gene: TRBJ1-2; D gene: TRBD1; clone size: -; V gene: TRBV5-4; CDR3 DNA: TGTGCCAGCAGCTTGGGCCCGGGGACAGTGAACTATGGCTACACCTTC; CDR3 protein: CASSLGPGTVNYGYTF
CDR3 length: 15; J gene: TRBJ2-3; D gene: TRBD2; clone size: few; V gene: TRBV6-6; CDR3 DNA: TGTGCCAGCAGCCCTAGCGGGAGGGCGGCAGATACGCAGTATTTT; CDR3 protein: CASSPSGRAADTQYF
CDR3 length: 14; J gene: TRBJ2-6; D gene: -; clone size: -; V gene: TRBV6-1; CDR3 DNA: TGTGCCAGCGGCGGGTCCTCTGGGGCCAACGTCCTGACTTTC; CDR3 protein: CASGGSSGANVLTF
CDR3 length: 20; J gene: TRBJ2-1; D gene: TRBD2; clone size: once; V gene: TRBV20-1; CDR3 DNA: TGCAGTGCTAGAGATCCGGGGGGGACTAGCGGGGGGAGCTCCTACAATGAGCAGTTCTTC; CDR3 protein: CSARDPGGTSGGSSYNEQFF